Listed here is a single T cell receptor (beta chain). These data come from a study of T-cell memory formation after mild COVID-19. One entry per CDR3 protein, called by TCRdb with MiXCR from the 5' RACE reads. The data show about 140,000 distinct CDR3 sequences, roughly 15% seen once. Trimming took off 1 base at V and 6 bases at J, with 12 bases between the two ends. Germline V gives CDR1 SGHTA, CDR2 FQGNSA. This CDR3 has 14 amino acids. The TCR originated in an adult woman who had mild COVID-19 (a few samples of this study predate the infection). Cell type and time point are not known. The sequenced material came from PBMCs or a T cell subset sorted from them (not recorded which). This chain joins TRBV7-2 and TRBJ1-1, with D possibly TRBD1 on 5 matching bases. The CDR3 protein is CASSLGGPLAEAFF. The CDR3, as DNA: TGTGCCAGCAGCTTAGGGGGACCTTTGGCTGAAGCTTTCTTT.